These 21 T cell receptor beta chains were all obtained from the same sample, sequenced in a study of T cell responses to AZD1222 COVID-19 vaccine. Only in-frame clones appear in the TCRdb table, and some are missing; sequencing was by immunoSEQ multiplex PCR. This table has just over 150,000 clones, roughly 90% appearing once. The input for sequencing was peripheral blood, taken 28 days after the second AZD1222 dose. These receptors came from an adult who received the AZD1222 COVID-19 vaccine.

This chain connects TRBV28 to TRBJ1-5; tentatively, D is TRBD1 (5 bases). V was clipped by 6 bases and J by 4 bases, with 19 bases between them. The CDR3 covers 16 residues. Germline CDR1 is MDHEN and CDR2 is SYDVKM. CDR3: CASRSPSWGENQPQHF. CDR3 nucleotide sequence: TGTGCCAGCAGGTCCCCCTCATGGGGGGAGAATCAGCCCCAGCATTTT.

J is TRBJ1-2 and V is TRBV7-8; no clear D gene. V was trimmed by 1 base and J by 4 bases, leaving 7 bases between them. There are 13 residues in the CDR3. Germline-derived CDR1 and CDR2 are SGHVS and FQNEAQ. CDR3: CASSLVPSYGYTF. CDR3 DNA: TGTGCCAGCAGCTTAGTACCGTCCTATGGCTACACCTTC.

The rearrangement uses TRBV7-6 and TRBJ1-2; 7 bases match TRBD1. V was pared by 5 bases and J by 0 bases, with 6 bases of the junction left unmatched. The CDR3 has 15 amino acids. Germline values: CDR1 SGHVS, CDR2 FNYEAQ. CDR3 in amino acids: CASSPGRGPNYGYTF. CDR3 bases: TGTGCCAGCAGCCCTGGGAGGGGGCCTAACTATGGCTACACCTTC.

The table lists this clone with a count of one. This chain links TRBV5-6 with TRBJ1-5, with D hard to call. The CDR3 spans 15 residues. The germline V and J ends were trimmed by 4 bases and 0 bases, with 11 bases remaining between them. CDR1 SGHDT and CDR2 YYEEEE come from the germline V gene. In DNA, the CDR3 is TGTGCCAGCAGCCGACACCCTAATAGCAATCAGCCCCAGCATTTT. Encoded protein: CASSRHPNSNQPQHF. The complete variable domain, with remaining parts taken from reference TRBV5-6 and TRBJ1-5, reads DAGVTQSPTHLIKTRGQQVTLRCSPKSGHDTVSWYQQALGQGPQFIFQYYEEEERQRGNFPDRFSGHQFPNYSSELNVNALLLGDSALYLCASSRHPNSNQPQHFGDGTRLSIL.

This chain links TRBV6-6 with TRBJ1-2; 8 positions agree with TRBD1. V gave up 2 bases and J gave up 2 bases; unmatched junction bases: 7. The CDR3 loop spans 16 amino acids. CDR1 is MNHNY, CDR2 SVGAGI, per germline (reference sequence). The CDR3 DNA reads as TGTGCCAGCAGTTACACCTCGACAGGGGCCAACTATGGCTACACCTTC. It yields the protein CASSYTSTGANYGYTF.

V and J are TRBV5-5 and TRBJ1-2; no reliable D call. Germline CDR1 SGHKS, CDR2 YYEKEE (reference sequence). The V end was cut by 7 bases, the J end by 8 bases, with 15 bases between. The CDR3 runs 12 residues. CDR3 in DNA: TGTGCCAGCGGGCGGGGTCCGCGCGGCTACACCTTC. It encodes CASGRGPRGYTF.

The genes are TRBV7-2 and TRBJ2-5; D is undetermined. Germline values: CDR1 SGHTA, CDR2 FQGNSA. The CDR3 is 13 amino acids. Between the trimmed V and J ends, which lost 5 bases and 7 bases, there was a span of 14 bases. CDR3 DNA sequence: TGTGCCAGCAGCCCCCGTGTGGAAGGGACCCAGTACTTC. It translates to CASSPRVEGTQYF.

The V call is TRBV5-1, the J call TRBJ1-1; 7 nucleotides align to TRBD1. Germline-derived CDR1 and CDR2 are SGHRS and YFSETQ. There are 16 residues in the CDR3. J gave up 2 bases and V 0 bases, and 7 bases lay outside the gene matches. The CDR3 DNA is TGCGCCAGCAGCTTGGCCGCCGCAGGGGGAAACACTGAAGCTTTCTTT. Translation: CASSLAAAGGNTEAFF.

The chain is built from TRBV7-9 and TRBJ1-5; D perhaps matches TRBD1 (5 bases). Germline V gene lookup returns CDR1 SEHNR and CDR2 FQNEAQ (reference sequence). This CDR3 is built from 14 residues. Trimming pared 0 bases from V and 7 bases from J, leaving 10 bases between. The CDR3 coding sequence is TGTGCCAGCAGCTTAGCCCACGGGGGGCAGCCCCAGCATTTT. Amino acid sequence: CASSLAHGGQPQHF.

CDR3 region: CASRLAGVGRNEQFF. In DNA form, the CDR3 reads TGTGCCAGCAGACTAGCGGGAGTAGGCAGGAATGAGCAGTTCTTC. The rearrangement uses TRBV6-5 and TRBJ2-1; TRBD2 matches at 11 bases. J gave up 7 bases and V 6 bases, and 8 bases lay outside the gene matches. The length of the CDR3 is 15 residues. Germline-derived CDR1 and CDR2 are MNHEY and SVGAGI.

The chain joins TRBV2 to TRBJ1-2, with D maybe TRBD1 (5 bases). The CDR3 spans 14 residues. Germline values: CDR1 SNHLY, CDR2 FYNNEI. V was pared by 6 bases and J by 0 bases, with 11 bases between. The CDR3 DNA sequence: TGTGCCAGCAGGGGGACTTCTGCTAACTATGGCTACACCTTC. This encodes CASRGTSANYGYTF.

The chain joins TRBV9 to TRBJ2-6; D call uncertain. There are 13 residues in the CDR3. V shed 2 bases and J shed 2 bases, with 2 bases lying between them. Germline CDR1 reads SGDLS; CDR2 reads YYNGEE. The CDR3 DNA sequence: TGTGCCAGCAGCGTCGCTGGGGCCAACGTCCTGACTTTC. This translates into CASSVAGANVLTF.

This rearrangement joins TRBV3-1 (or the pseudogene TRBV3-2) to TRBJ1-1; D is ambiguous. Germline lookup yields CDR1 LGHDT and CDR2 YNNKEL (reference sequence). This CDR3 is 15 amino acids long. V dropped 3 bases and J dropped 1 base, with 12 bases sitting between them. The CDR3 DNA follows: TGTGCCAGCAGCCATTCGTTGTACGCGAACACTGAAGCTTTCTTT. Encoded protein: CASSHSLYANTEAFF.

The chain joins TRBV2 to TRBJ1-2; no clear D gene. The V end was cut by 5 bases, the J end by 3 bases, with 10 bases between. Germline CDR1 is SNHLY and CDR2 is FYNNEI. This CDR3 contains 13 residues. CDR3 in amino acids: CASSTSEDYGYTF. In nucleotides, the CDR3 is TGTGCCAGCAGTACCTCAGAGGACTATGGCTACACCTTC.

The chain recombines TRBV19 with TRBJ2-5; 9 bases align to TRBD1. The CDR3 length is 15 residues. V shed 7 bases and J 8 bases; nucleotides not matched to a gene: 14. Germline V gene sequence: CDR1 LNHDA, CDR2 SQIVND (reference sequence). The CDR3 DNA reads TGTGCCAGTACCTCCCGGGGGACAGGGTATGGCACCCAGTACTTC. Translating gives CASTSRGTGYGTQYF.

The V and J genes are TRBV3-1 (or the pseudogene TRBV3-2) and TRBJ2-2; D is unclear. Germline CDR1 is LGHDT and CDR2 is YNNKEL (reference sequence). This CDR3 is built from 14 residues. Trimming left V 1 base short and J 6 bases short, with 9 bases between. CDR3 sequence reads: CASSQAGRSGELFF. The CDR3 region has the DNA TGTGCCAGCAGCCAAGCAGGTCGGTCCGGGGAGCTGTTTTTT.

V gene TRBV30 combines with J gene TRBJ1-4; no definite D call. The CDR3 has 12 amino acids. Germline V gene data show CDR1 as GTSNPN and CDR2 as SVGIG (reference sequence). Trimming shortened V by 1 base and J by 4 bases, and 4 bases separated the two germline ends. The CDR3 DNA follows: TGTGCCTGGAGTGGAAATAATGAAAAACTGTTTTTT. It is translated as CAWSGNNEKLFF.

A few counts support this clone. The chain is built from TRBV28 and TRBJ1-5; perhaps TRBD1 as D (5 bases). The V end was cut by 5 bases, the J end by 9 bases, with 11 bases between. Germline CDR1 reads MDHEN; CDR2 reads SYDVKM. This CDR3 is built from 12 residues. The CDR3 DNA is TGTGCCAGCAGTCCCTCAGGGAGGCCCCAGCATTTT. Its translation: CASSPSGRPQHF.

Here the CDR3 DNA reads TGTGCCAGCAGCCGCACGGCAGGGCAGAAGACCCAGTACTTC. Encoded protein: CASSRTAGQKTQYF. The chain links TRBV7-2 to TRBJ2-5; weak D call: TRBD1 (5 bases). Germline-derived CDR1 and CDR2 are SGHTA and FQGNSA. The CDR3 totals 14 residues. Trimming left V 5 bases short and J 6 bases short, with 16 bases between.

V usage is TRBV6-6 and J usage is TRBJ1-2, with D perhaps matching TRBD1 (6 bases). This CDR3 comprises 13 residues. The V end lost 9 bases, the J end lost 4 bases, and 15 bases lay between the germline ends. CDR1 and CDR2 from the germline V gene are MNHNY and SVGAGI (reference sequence). For the CDR3, the DNA is TGTGCCAGTTGGGAGGGGACACCCTATGGCTACACCTTC. Its protein product is CASWEGTPYGYTF.

The chain links TRBV3-1 (or the pseudogene TRBV3-2) to TRBJ2-3, with 9 nucleotides matching TRBD2. The CDR3 totals 17 residues. From germline, CDR1 is LGHDT and CDR2 YNNKEL (reference sequence). J gave up 4 bases and V 4 bases, and 12 bases lay outside the gene matches. The CDR3 region is CASSPWGASGIADTQYF. CDR3 DNA sequence: TGTGCCAGCAGCCCCTGGGGGGCTAGCGGGATCGCAGATACGCAGTATTTT.